Below are 20 T cell receptor beta chains sequenced from a single sample in a study of control samples from healthy donors and cancer patients. Profiling relied on immunoSEQ multiplex PCR, and the TCRdb table lists in-frame clones only, not all of them. The table has 65,000 to 95,000 clones, about 88% seen once; the top ten hold about 7.1%. Sequenced input: blood. The source of these receptors is a man aged 50-60 years in good health.

The V and J genes are TRBV19 and TRBJ1-5; D gene ambiguous. Trimming cost V 6 bases and J 6 bases, with 33 bases left between them. The CDR3 loop spans 20 amino acids. Germline-derived CDR1 and CDR2 are LNHDA and SQIVND (reference sequence). The CDR3 sequence is CASSTRPGSLKFSPGQPQHF. The CDR3 DNA is TGTGCCAGTAGCACACGACCGGGGTCTCTCAAATTCTCCCCGGGTCAGCCCCAGCATTTT.

J is TRBJ1-6 and V is TRBV27; the D gene is possibly TRBD1 (6 bases). V was clipped by 7 bases and J by 7 bases, with 17 bases between them. Germline CDR1 MNHEY, CDR2 SMNVEV (reference sequence). CDR3 size: 15 residues. The CDR3 bases are TGTGCCAGCAAACCGCGGCAGGGGAGCAATTCACCCCTCCACTTT. As protein: CASKPRQGSNSPLHF.

A remark on this clone: This CDR3 is also generated by other DNA sequences in the sample. The chain carries TRBV11-3 and TRBJ2-2; a weak D match, TRBD2 (7 bases). CDR3 size: 17 residues. Germline V CDR1 and CDR2: SGHNT, YENEEA. Between the trimmed V and J ends, which lost 1 base and 1 base, there was a span of 13 bases. CDR3 sequence: CASSLAYGGLNTGELFF. CDR3 DNA: TGTGCCAGCAGCTTAGCCTACGGGGGGCTGAACACCGGGGAGCTGTTTTTT.

This clone was recorded once. V usage is TRBV19 and J usage is TRBJ2-2; no clear D. This CDR3 comprises 16 residues. Germline V gene data show CDR1 as LNHDA and CDR2 as SQIVND (reference sequence). Trimming left V 0 bases short and J 2 bases short, with 10 bases between. CDR3 nucleotide sequence: TGTGCCAGTAGTATAGAATATCCGCCAAACACCGGGGAGCTGTTTTTT. It codes for CASSIEYPPNTGELFF.

This clone was counted a single time. The chain is built from TRBV5-1 and TRBJ1-4; 8 bases are a match to TRBD1. CDR1 is SGHRS and CDR2 is YFSETQ in the germline V gene. After removal of 1 base from V and 7 bases from J, the junction contained 6 bases not matched to a gene. The CDR3 is made up of 15 amino acids. CDR3 sequence reads: CASSLQGAPGEKLFF. The CDR3 coding sequence is TGCGCCAGCAGCTTGCAGGGGGCGCCTGGTGAAAAACTGTTTTTT.

This rearrangement joins TRBV11-2 to TRBJ1-1, with D maybe TRBD1 (5 bases). There are 15 residues in the CDR3. The germline V and J ends were trimmed by 5 bases and 6 bases, with 19 bases remaining between them. Looked up from germline, CDR1 is SGHAT and CDR2 is FQNNGV. CDR3 bases: TGTGCCAGCAGCCCTCCTCTCAGGGATTTCGCTGAAGCTTTCTTT. This sequence encodes CASSPPLRDFAEAFF.

V is TRBV13 and J is TRBJ2-1, with 10 positions matching TRBD2. This CDR3 spans 15 amino acids. Looked up from germline, CDR1 is PRHDT and CDR2 is FYEKMQ (reference sequence). Trimming removed 5 bases from V and 6 bases from J; junction bases left unmatched: 7. The CDR3: CASSLLAGGSNEQFF. The CDR3 DNA reads as TGTGCCAGCAGCCTCTTAGCGGGGGGCTCCAATGAGCAGTTCTTC.

The rearrangement uses TRBV2 and TRBJ1-2, with a weak D call TRBD1 (6 bases). The germline CDR1 and CDR2 sequences are SNHLY and FYNNEI. The CDR3 consists of 13 residues. The V and J ends lost 10 bases and 6 bases respectively, with 18 bases between them. Here the CDR3 DNA reads TGTGCCATCCGGGGGGGGGCTAAGGATGGCTACACCTTC. Its translation: CAIRGGAKDGYTF.

V is TRBV30 and J is TRBJ1-2; D is unresolved. Per the germline V gene, CDR1 is GTSNPN and CDR2 is SVGIG (reference sequence). V dropped 0 bases and J dropped 0 bases, with 14 bases sitting between them. The CDR3 loop spans 16 amino acids. The CDR3 DNA reads as TGTGCCTGGAGTGTTAGGAGGGTCCTCGCTAACTATGGCTACACCTTC. Translation gives CAWSVRRVLANYGYTF.

The chain links TRBV18 to TRBJ1-5, with D perhaps matching TRBD1 (5 bases). Per germline, CDR1 KGHSH and CDR2 LQKENI. The germline V and J ends were trimmed by 3 bases and 0 bases, with 12 bases remaining between them. The CDR3 extends over 16 amino acids. The CDR3: CASSPRTGDSNQPQHF. CDR3 DNA sequence: TGTGCCAGCTCACCTCGGACGGGGGATAGCAATCAGCCCCAGCATTTT.

The V call is TRBV30, the J call TRBJ2-1; tentative D call: TRBD1 (5 bases). The V gene's germline CDR1 is GTSNPN and CDR2 SVGIG (reference sequence). V was shortened by 0 bases and J by 2 bases, with 11 bases between the two germline ends. The CDR3 has 15 residues. CDR3 nucleotide sequence: TGTGCCTGGAGTGTTGCAGGGTCAACCTACAATGAGCAGTTCTTC. It is translated as CAWSVAGSTYNEQFF.

This rearrangement joins TRBV11-2 to TRBJ1-4; no definite D call. The germline V and J ends were trimmed by 4 bases and 0 bases, with 18 bases remaining between them. The CDR3 length is 18 residues. Looked up from germline, CDR1 is SGHAT and CDR2 is FQNNGV. CDR3 coding DNA: TGTGCCAGCAGCTCCGGCGGCACGAGTTACGCAACTAATGAAAAACTGTTTTTT. Amino acid sequence: CASSSGGTSYATNEKLFF.

This chain joins TRBV7-8 and TRBJ2-7, with D possibly being TRBD2 (5 bases). Germline CDR1 and CDR2: SGHVS and FQNEAQ. The CDR3 length is 14 residues. V was cut by 10 bases and J by 0 bases, with 16 bases left in between. This chain's CDR3 is CATRGPGSSYEQYF. The CDR3 DNA follows: TGTGCCACCCGCGGGCCAGGCAGCTCCTACGAGCAGTACTTC. Looking up the rest from reference TRBV7-8 and TRBJ2-7 gives the full variable domain: GAGVSQSPRYKVAKRGQDVALRCDPISGHVSLFWYQQALGQGPEFLTYFQNEAQLDKSGLPSDRFFAERPEGSVSTLKIQRTQQEDSAVYLCATRGPGSSYEQYFGPGTRLTVT.

In regard to this clone: Because the CDR3's place on the DNA is in doubt, the DNA is left out and the CDR3 is given as listed by TCRdb. The chain carries TRBV7-6 and TRBJ2-7; TRBD2 is the table's D call and was not checked against the DNA. The V gene's germline CDR1 is SGHVS and CDR2 FNYEAQ. The CDR3 region is 17 residues in length, termini included. This CDR3 reads CASSFDFRGNRSYEQYF.

This clone showed up just once. This chain links TRBV15 with TRBJ2-3; 7 bases map to TRBD1. The trim removed 2 bases at V and 0 bases at J, leaving 11 bases unmatched. The CDR3 has 18 amino acids. Germline CDR1 reads LNHNV; CDR2 reads YYDKDF (reference sequence). CDR3 sequence: CATSRPGQFTHSTDTQYF. The CDR3 DNA is TGTGCCACCAGCAGACCGGGACAGTTTACCCACAGCACAGATACGCAGTATTTT.

This clone was detected only once. The chain employs TRBV6-5 and TRBJ1-2, with D hard to call. The CDR3 loop spans 13 amino acids. Trimming cost V 4 bases and J 3 bases, with 9 bases left between them. Germline V gene data show CDR1 as MNHEY and CDR2 as SVGAGI. Here the CDR3 reads CASSFEGDYGYTF. The CDR3, as DNA: TGTGCCAGCAGTTTTGAGGGCGACTATGGCTACACCTTC.

The table lists this clone with a few counts. This chain connects TRBV5-4 to TRBJ2-3; no clear D gene. Trimming removed 4 bases from V and 2 bases from J, with 11 bases in between. The V gene's germline CDR1 is SGHNT and CDR2 YYREEE (reference sequence). The CDR3 extends over 14 amino acids. The CDR3 DNA reads TGTGCCAGCAGCCTCGGCACCACCACAGATACGCAGTATTTT. Its protein is CASSLGTTTDTQYF.

This clone was counted a few times. This chain joins TRBV5-1 and TRBJ2-5; D unresolved. Germline CDR1 is SGHRS and CDR2 is YFSETQ. Trimming removed 0 bases at V and 5 bases at J, with 11 bases between. The CDR3 loop spans 14 amino acids. The CDR3 region has the DNA TGCGCCAGCAGCTTGGGTGTAGTCCAGGAGACCCAGTACTTC. This sequence encodes CASSLGVVQETQYF.

The genes are TRBV15 and TRBJ1-4; 7 positions agree with TRBD1. The CDR3 sequence is 16 residues long. V dropped 3 bases and J dropped 1; count of bases not matched to a gene: 5. CDR1 and CDR2 from the germline V gene are LNHNV and YYDKDF (reference sequence). The CDR3 coding sequence is TGTGCCACCAGCAGGGACAGGCCAATAACTAATGAAAAACTGTTTTTT. It specifies CATSRDRPITNEKLFF.

The chain joins TRBV14 to TRBJ1-2; D gene ambiguous. The CDR3 has 15 amino acids. Germline V CDR1 and CDR2: SGHDN, FVKESK. V lost 1 base, J lost 4 bases, and 13 bases lay in between. The CDR3 here is CASSQGEVRLYGYTF. The CDR3 DNA reads TGTGCCAGCAGCCAAGGGGAAGTGCGTCTCTATGGCTACACCTTC.